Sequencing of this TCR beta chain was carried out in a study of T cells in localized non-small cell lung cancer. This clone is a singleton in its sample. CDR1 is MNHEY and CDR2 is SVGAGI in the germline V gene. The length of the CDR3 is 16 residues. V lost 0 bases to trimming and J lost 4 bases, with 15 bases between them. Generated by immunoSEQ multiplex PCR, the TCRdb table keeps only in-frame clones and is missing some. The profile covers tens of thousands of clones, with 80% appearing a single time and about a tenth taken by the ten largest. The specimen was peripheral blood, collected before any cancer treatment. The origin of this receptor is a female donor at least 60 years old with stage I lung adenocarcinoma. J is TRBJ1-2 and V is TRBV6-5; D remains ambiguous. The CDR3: CASSYSAGTTFYGYTF. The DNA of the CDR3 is TGTGCCAGCAGTTACTCTGCAGGTACAACCTTCTATGGCTACACCTTC.